A selection of T cell receptor beta chains follows, all from one sample in a study of a mutant IDH1 vaccine in newly diagnosed glioma. Here immunoSEQ multiplex PCR was the method, and the copy in TCRdb shows in-frame clones only, minus some. In the table there are around 33,000 clones, around nine tenths of which are singletons. The source was PBMCs, collected from a glioma patient treated with radiotherapy, temozolomide or both. These receptors all come from a woman in her forties with glioma. Both conserved end residues are part of each CDR3. The D gene is left open where the match is weak. The size entry is marked missing in some rows and otherwise reads once, few, many or a size class.

J,V,size,D,DNA,CDR3
TRBJ1-5,TRBV7-9,NA,NA,TGTGCCAGCAGCAATGGACAAGGCAATCAGCCCCAGCATTTT,CASSNGQGNQPQHF
TRBJ1-5,TRBV6-1,NA,NA,TGTGCCAGCAGTGAAGGGTCGGACAATCAGCCCCAGCATTTT,CASSEGSDNQPQHF
TRBJ1-2,TRBV5-1,NA,TRBD1,TGCGCCAGCAGCTTAAGACAGGGAGCCTACGGCTACACCTTC,CASSLRQGAYGYTF
TRBJ1-1,TRBV6-5,NA,NA,TGTGCCAGCAGTTACCGTGGGGGGGACGGGGAAGAAGCTTTCTTT,CASSYRGGDGEEAFF
TRBJ2-5,TRBV5-4,NA,TRBD2,TGTGCCAGCAGCTCCGGGACTAGCGGCCAAGAGACCCAGTACTTC,CASSSGTSGQETQYF
TRBJ1-3,TRBV6-1,NA,NA,TGTGCCAGCAGTGGTGGTCCCTCATACTCTGGAAACACCATATATTTT,CASSGGPSYSGNTIYF
TRBJ1-1,TRBV7-8,NA,NA,TGTGCCAGCAGCTTAGCGGGGGGGGGAGTCACTGAAGCTTTCTTT,CASSLAGGGVTEAFF
TRBJ1-4,TRBV7-6,few,TRBD1,TGTGCCAGCAGCTTAGCCCCGGGACAGGGACGCGAACTGTTTTTT,CASSLAPGQGRELFF
TRBJ2-3,TRBV18,NA,NA,TGTGCCAGCTCGCTAGGGACTACAGATACGCAGTATTTT,CASSLGTTDTQYF
TRBJ1-2,TRBV19,NA,NA,TGTGCCAGTAGTATAGGGCAGTCCTCAGGGATTTATGGCTACACCTTC,CASSIGQSSGIYGYTF
TRBJ2-7,TRBV5-5,NA,NA,TGTGCCAGCAGCTTAGGATACGAGCAGTACTTC,CASSLGYEQYF
TRBJ1-6,TRBV6-5,NA,NA,TGTGCCAGCAGGACGGGACGGTATAATTCACCCCTCCACTTT,CASRTGRYNSPLHF
TRBJ1-4,TRBV15,once,NA,TGTGCCACCAGCAGACAGACGGAAAAACTGTTTTTT,CATSRQTEKLFF
TRBJ2-7,TRBV30,NA,TRBD2,TGTGCCTGGAGTGTACGGCTAGCGGGAGTTAACGAGCAGTACTTC,CAWSVRLAGVNEQYF
TRBJ1-1,TRBV9,NA,TRBD1,TGTGCCAGCAGCGTAGCTCCGACAGGGGGGATTGAAGCTTTCTTT,CASSVAPTGGIEAFF
TRBJ2-7,TRBV29-1,NA,TRBD1,TGCAGCGTCCGGGACAGTAGTTACGAGCAGTACTTC,CSVRDSSYEQYF
TRBJ1-4,TRBV5-4,NA,NA,TGTGCCTCCGCCCGGGGAGGCGATGAAAAACTGTTTTTT,CASARGGDEKLFF
TRBJ2-7,TRBV20-1,NA,NA,TGCAGTGGGCGGATGACCTACGAGCAGTACTTC,CSGRMTYEQYF
TRBJ1-2,TRBV4-1,NA,TRBD1,TGCGCCAGCAGCCTCCACAGGGGTCCCTTTGGCTACACCTTC,CASSLHRGPFGYTF
TRBJ1-6,TRBV7-2,NA,NA,TGTGCCAGCAGCTTACCCCGGTCTTCACCCCTCCACTTT,CASSLPRSSPLHF